The 26 T cell receptor beta chains in this list originate from one sample, sequenced in a study of shared clonotypes between healthy human individuals. Repertoires were generated with immunoSEQ multiplex PCR, while TCRdb's copy carries only in-frame clones and drops some. The data hold 2 million to 2.5 million clones, with about nine tenths observed a single time. The specimen was naive CD4+ T cells from PBMCs. Subset noted: CD45RA+ positively selected. The receptor set was obtained from a man aged 18 to 29 in good health. Some clones in this sample may be carry-over from other donors' samples.

This sequence joins TRBV15 and TRBJ2-7, with 11 bases lining up with TRBD2. The CDR3 has 15 amino acids. The junction had 7 bases not matched to a gene; V was cut back by 5 bases and J by 4 bases. Per germline, CDR1 LNHNV and CDR2 YYDKDF (reference sequence). The CDR3 DNA is TGTGCCACCAGCCGTCTAGCGGGAGGTGGTTACGAGCAGTACTTC. It codes for CATSRLAGGGYEQYF.

CDR3 amino acids: CASRRQVYEQYF. The CDR3 DNA reads TGTGCCAGCAGGCGACAGGTCTACGAGCAGTACTTC. The genes are TRBV28 and TRBJ2-7; a possible D gene is TRBD1 (6 bases). The ends were cut back, 6 bases at V and 3 bases at J, with 9 bases in the middle. The length of the CDR3 is 12 residues. Germline lookup yields CDR1 MDHEN and CDR2 SYDVKM.

The chain uses TRBV5-6 and TRBJ2-7; 11 positions match TRBD2. The germline CDR1 and CDR2 sequences are SGHDT and YYEEEE. J was trimmed by 4 bases and V by 3 bases; bases with no gene match: 6. CDR3 size: 15 residues. This CDR3 reads CASSWRTSGFYEQYF. DNA for the CDR3: TGTGCCAGCAGCTGGCGGACTAGCGGGTTTTACGAGCAGTACTTC.

V usage is TRBV9 and J usage is TRBJ1-3, with D maybe TRBD1 (5 bases). The V end was cut by 0 bases, the J end by 4 bases, with 14 bases between. The CDR3 runs to 16 residues. Germline assignment: CDR1 SGDLS and CDR2 YYNGEE. Written as DNA, the CDR3 is TGTGCCAGCAGCGTAGCGTGGGGGACGAGCGGAAACACCATATATTTT. Translation: CASSVAWGTSGNTIYF.

The chain has TRBV2 and TRBJ2-3, with D possibly being TRBD1 or TRBD2 (5 bases each). This CDR3 has 12 amino acids. Per the germline V gene, CDR1 is SNHLY and CDR2 is FYNNEI. V gave up 8 bases and J gave up 10 bases, with 16 bases separating them. The CDR3 reads CASLLVRGPQYF. The CDR3 DNA follows: TGTGCCAGCCTTCTTGTCCGGGGCCCGCAGTATTTT.

V is TRBV28 and J is TRBJ2-7; D gene uncertain. V was trimmed by 4 bases and J by 5 bases, leaving 9 bases between them. The CDR3 spans 12 residues. Germline CDR1 is MDHEN and CDR2 is SYDVKM. Here the CDR3 DNA reads TGTGCCAGCAGTTCTCCCCGGAACGAGCAGTACTTC. It yields the protein CASSSPRNEQYF. Looking up the rest from reference TRBV28 and TRBJ2-7 gives the full variable domain: DVKVTQSSRYLVKRTGEKVFLECVQDMDHENMFWYRQDPGLGLRLIYFSYDVKMKEKGDIPEGYSVSREKKERFSLILESASTNQTSMYLCASSSPRNEQYFGPGTRLTVT.

The chain is built from TRBV19 and TRBJ2-7; D ambiguous. Germline V gives CDR1 LNHDA, CDR2 SQIVND (reference sequence). The CDR3 has 14 amino acids. The V end lost 8 bases, the J end lost 4 bases, and 18 bases lay between the germline ends. The CDR3, as DNA: TGTGCCAGTCTTGACACTGTTAACGGGTACGAGCAGTACTTC. It encodes CASLDTVNGYEQYF.

CDR3 coding DNA: TGTGCCACCAGCAGAGACGGGTTCACCGGGGAGCTGTTTTTT. Protein sequence: CATSRDGFTGELFF. This chain joins TRBV15 and TRBJ2-2; D is uncertain. CDR1 is LNHNV and CDR2 is YYDKDF in the germline V gene (reference sequence). The germline V and J ends were trimmed by 0 bases and 4 bases, with 6 bases remaining between them. CDR3 length equals 14 residues.

The chain links TRBV19 to TRBJ1-3; TRBD1 might be the D (5 bases). The CDR3 covers 15 residues. Per germline, CDR1 LNHDA and CDR2 SQIVND (reference sequence). Trimming pared 6 bases from V and 2 bases from J, leaving 14 bases between. CDR3 sequence (DNA): TGTGCCAGTAGGAGTTTGCAGGGAGCTGGAAACACCATATATTTT. This sequence encodes CASRSLQGAGNTIYF.

The V call is TRBV11-2, the J call TRBJ2-7, with D perhaps TRBD1 (6 bases). The germline V gene has CDR1 SGHAT and CDR2 FQNNGV. CDR3 length: 15 residues. The ends were cut back, 4 bases at V and 3 bases at J, with 16 bases in the middle. This CDR3 is CASSSLRDNYYEQYF. CDR3 DNA: TGTGCCAGCAGCTCGCTCCGGGACAACTACTACGAGCAGTACTTC. The whole variable domain, filled in from reference TRBV11-2 and TRBJ2-7, reads EAGVAQSPRYKIIEKRQSVAFWCNPISGHATLYWYQQILGQGPKLLIQFQNNGVVDDSQLPKDRFSAERLKGVDSTLKIQPAKLEDSAVYLCASSSLRDNYYEQYFGPGTRLTVT.

This chain uses TRBV6-6 with TRBJ2-7; D gene unclear. V lost 10 bases to trimming and J lost 2 bases, with 15 bases between them. Germline-derived CDR1 and CDR2 are MNHNY and SVGAGI (reference sequence). CDR3 length: 13 amino acids. The CDR3 DNA is TGTGCCACCCCCCGGCCCGGAACCTACGAGCAGTACTTC. Encoded protein: CATPRPGTYEQYF.

The chain combines TRBV4-3 with TRBJ1-2; D is possibly TRBD1 (5 bases). The CDR3 runs 14 residues. The V end was cut by 4 bases, the J end by 2 bases, with 11 bases between. Germline assignment: CDR1 LGHNA and CDR2 YSLEER. CDR3 amino acids: CASSRETANYGYTF. CDR3 in DNA: TGCGCCAGCAGCCGAGAGACAGCAAACTATGGCTACACCTTC.

The V call is TRBV6-1, the J call TRBJ2-1; maybe TRBD1 (5 bases). The CDR3 contains 12 residues. CDR1 is MNHNS, CDR2 SASEGT, per germline. V was trimmed by 10 bases and J by 8 bases, leaving 15 bases between them. The CDR3: CATNRFLDEQFF. The DNA for the CDR3 is TGTGCCACCAACAGGTTCTTGGATGAGCAGTTCTTC.

A note on this clone: Other DNA sequences of this sample code for an identical CDR3. The chain carries TRBV29-1 and TRBJ1-1; no firm D call. V was trimmed by 1 base and J by 0 bases, leaving 6 bases between them. The CDR3 runs 13 residues. Germline V CDR1 and CDR2: SQVTM, ANQGSEA. The CDR3 region is CSVEGLMNTEAFF. The CDR3 coding sequence is TGCAGCGTTGAAGGACTGATGAACACTGAAGCTTTCTTT. Filled out from reference TRBV29-1 and TRBJ1-1, the complete variable domain reads SAVISQKPSRDICQRGTSLTIQCQVDSQVTMMFWYRQQPGQSLTLIATANQGSEATYESGFVIDKFPISRPNLTFSTLTVSNMSPEDSSIYLCSVEGLMNTEAFFGQGTRLTVV.

This chain connects TRBV5-1 to TRBJ2-1; 7 bases map to TRBD2. The CDR3 length is 17 residues. V lost 4 bases and J lost 1; bases outside the gene matches: 11. Per the germline V gene, CDR1 is SGHRS and CDR2 is YFSETQ. CDR3 protein: CASSPQSGTRSYNEQFF. The CDR3 bases are TGCGCCAGCAGCCCCCAAAGCGGGACTCGTTCCTACAATGAGCAGTTCTTC.

This chain joins TRBV19 and TRBJ2-3; maybe TRBD2 (5 bases). Germline V gene data show CDR1 as LNHDA and CDR2 as SQIVND (reference sequence). Trimming removed 2 bases at V and 11 bases at J, with 8 bases between. CDR3 length equals 11 residues. The CDR3 nucleotides are TGTGCCAGTAGTATATCGGGGAGGCAGTATTTT. Its protein is CASSISGRQYF.

This clone was seen a handful of times. The chain recombines TRBV2 with TRBJ1-4; the D gene is possibly TRBD1 (6 bases). Per germline, CDR1 SNHLY and CDR2 FYNNEI. The CDR3 loop spans 14 amino acids. The V gene lost 6 bases and the J gene lost 7 bases, with 15 bases spanning the gap. The CDR3 spells CASRLTGGVEKLFF. Written as DNA, the CDR3 is TGTGCCAGCAGGCTGACAGGCGGGGTTGAAAAACTGTTTTTT.

In DNA form, the CDR3 reads TGTGCCACCAGCAGGGTGGTCAGAACCCGCCGAAATGAAAAACTGTTTTTT. Translating it yields CATSRVVRTRRNEKLFF. V and J are TRBV15 and TRBJ1-4; D not certain. Germline loops: CDR1 LNHNV, CDR2 YYDKDF (reference sequence). V dropped 3 bases and J dropped 5 bases, with 19 bases sitting between them. The length of the CDR3 is 17 residues. Combining the CDR3 with reference TRBV15 and TRBJ1-4 gives the whole variable domain DAMVIQNPRYQVTQFGKPVTLSCSQTLNHNVMYWYQQKSSQAPKLLFHYYDKDFNNEADTPDNFQSRRPNTSFCFLDIRSPGLGDTAMYLCATSRVVRTRRNEKLFFGSGTQLSVL.

This sequence joins TRBV5-4 and TRBJ1-4; D may be TRBD1 (5 bases). CDR1 and CDR2 (germline): SGHNT, YYREEE (reference sequence). CDR3 length: 14 residues. Trimming removed 4 bases from V and 6 bases from J, with 13 bases in between. The CDR3 is CASSPGGTDEKLFF. As DNA, the CDR3 is TGTGCCAGCAGCCCGGGTGGGACGGATGAAAAACTGTTTTTT.

The gene calls are TRBV27 and TRBJ1-5; no reliable D call. CDR3 length: 14 amino acids. Germline-derived CDR1 and CDR2 are MNHEY and SMNVEV (reference sequence). Between the trimmed V and J ends, which lost 0 bases and 4 bases, there was a span of 7 bases. CDR3: CASSLSPGNQPQHF. The CDR3 region has the DNA TGTGCCAGCAGTTTATCTCCGGGGAATCAGCCCCAGCATTTT.

The rearrangement uses TRBV7-9 and TRBJ1-5; 10 bases line up with TRBD1. CDR3 size: 17 residues. V shed 4 bases and J 6 bases; nucleotides not matched to a gene: 12. Per the germline V gene, CDR1 is SEHNR and CDR2 is FQNEAQ (reference sequence). CDR3 amino acids: CASSCRPGTGEGQPQHF. CDR3 DNA sequence: TGTGCCAGCAGCTGTCGTCCCGGGACAGGGGAGGGTCAGCCCCAGCATTTT.

The sample holds one count of this clone. V is TRBV5-1 and J is TRBJ2-5; D call uncertain. Looked up from germline, CDR1 is SGHRS and CDR2 is YFSETQ. The length of the CDR3 is 14 residues. Trimming removed 4 bases at V and 3 bases at J, with 13 bases between. The CDR3 nucleotides are TGCGCCAGCAGCGCTGGATTTAGGGAAGAGACCCAGTACTTC. This gives the protein CASSAGFREETQYF.

The chain recombines TRBV5-1 with TRBJ2-7; perhaps TRBD1 as D (7 bases). Germline V CDR1 and CDR2: SGHRS, YFSETQ. This CDR3 is 16 amino acids long. The germline V and J ends were trimmed by 1 base and 3 bases, with 17 bases remaining between them. CDR3 region: CASSLRSAGQSYEQYF. CDR3 bases: TGCGCCAGCAGCTTGAGAAGTGCGGGACAGAGCTACGAGCAGTACTTC.

This clone has only one observation. This sequence joins TRBV19 and TRBJ2-1; possibly TRBD2 for D (6 bases). The V gene lost 10 bases and the J gene lost 6 bases, with 25 bases spanning the gap. In germline, CDR1 is LNHDA, CDR2 SQIVND (reference sequence). The CDR3 has 16 amino acids. CDR3 nucleotide sequence: TGTGCCACCCAATTACGAGGGTTGGCGGGGACCAATGAGCAGTTCTTC. It yields the protein CATQLRGLAGTNEQFF. The full variable domain, completed using reference TRBV19 and TRBJ2-1, is DGGITQSPKYLFRKEGQNVTLSCEQNLNHDAMYWYRQDPGQGLRLIYYSQIVNDFQKGDIAEGYSVSREKKESFPLTVTSAQKNPTAFYLCATQLRGLAGTNEQFFGPGTRLTVL.

The rearrangement joins TRBV28 to TRBJ1-1, with unresolved D. The CDR3 spans 14 residues. V was pared by 8 bases and J by 6 bases, with 19 bases between. CDR1 is MDHEN and CDR2 is SYDVKM in the germline V gene. The CDR3 loop is CASHPPARSSEAFF. CDR3 DNA sequence: TGTGCCAGCCACCCCCCCGCGCGGTCTTCTGAAGCTTTCTTT.

The chain has TRBV29-1 and TRBJ2-7, with 7 nucleotides matching TRBD1. This CDR3 comprises 15 residues. Germline CDR1 and CDR2: SQVTM and ANQGSEA. V was pared by 0 bases and J by 0 bases, with 5 bases of the junction left unmatched. The CDR3 loop is CSVEDPTGFSYEQYF. CDR3 in DNA: TGCAGCGTTGAAGACCCGACAGGGTTCTCCTACGAGCAGTACTTC.